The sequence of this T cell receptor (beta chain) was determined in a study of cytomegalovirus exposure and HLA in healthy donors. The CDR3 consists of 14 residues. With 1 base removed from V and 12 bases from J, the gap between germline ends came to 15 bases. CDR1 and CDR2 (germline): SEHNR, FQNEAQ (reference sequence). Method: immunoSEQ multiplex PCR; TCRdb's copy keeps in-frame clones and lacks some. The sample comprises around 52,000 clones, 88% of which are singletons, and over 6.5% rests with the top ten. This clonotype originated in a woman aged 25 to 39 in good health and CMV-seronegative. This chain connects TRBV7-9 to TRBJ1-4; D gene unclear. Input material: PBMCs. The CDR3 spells CASSLVYSAGQLFF. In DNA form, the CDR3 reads TGTGCCAGCAGCTTAGTCTACAGTGCGGGCCAACTGTTTTTT.